This T cell receptor (beta chain) was recovered during a study of Graves' ophthalmopathy and Graves' hyperthyroidism. Researchers took RNA transcripts and amplified TCR beta CDR3 regions from them. The library came from an HTBI-primed first-round RT-PCR and a second-round multiplex PCR. MiXCR, run by TCRdb on the multiplex PCR reads, gives a single entry per CDR3 protein. The data show hundreds of thousands of distinct CDR3 sequences, with roughly two fifths seen just once and over 2.5% held by the top ten. Researchers turned away patients with other autoimmune diseases, uncontrolled infections, pregnancy or lactation. PBMCs stemmed from approximately 9.7 ml of fresh peripheral blood. The TCR originated in an adult man with Graves' ophthalmopathy. Sequences were obtained from peripheral blood.

Here the CDR3 DNA reads TGTGCCAGCAGCCATACCTTGGGGTTCCAAGAGACCCAGTACTTC. It is translated as CASSHTLGFQETQYF. The V gene is TRBV2, the J gene TRBJ2-5; D remains ambiguous. V was shortened by 6 bases and J by 1 base, with 15 bases between the two germline ends. Germline V lookup: CDR1 SNHLY, CDR2 FYNNEI. The CDR3 loop spans 15 amino acids.